This T cell receptor beta chain originates from a study of blood T cell repertoires in COVID-19. Across the whole study: Samples of COVID-19 (acute and convalescent) were obtained from the United States, Italy and Spain. Sources were T cells, B-cell-depleted T cells, or PBMCs; the material itself was cDNA or gDNA.

The participants were between about 18 and 90 years old and came from about two dozen US areas. In the authors' methods: Reference gene primer amplification in the assay estimated nucleated cell counts. Profiling relied on immunoSEQ multiplex PCR, and the TCRdb table lists in-frame clones only, not all of them. V, J and clone size derive from that table, while D and trimming were established from the DNA sequence. In the table there are some 320,000 clones, roughly nine tenths of which are singletons. The source material was PBMCs or T cells enriched from blood (not recorded which). This clonotype was obtained from a man aged 60 to 75 who had recovered from COVID-19.

CDR3 DNA: TGTGCCAGCAGCTTCGTCGCGGACTACAATGAGCAGTTCTTC. Its protein product is CASSFVADYNEQFF. The rearrangement uses TRBV5-6 and TRBJ2-1; no definite D call. Germline V gene lookup returns CDR1 SGHDT and CDR2 YYEEEE. This CDR3 comprises 14 residues. V dropped 2 bases and J dropped 3 bases, with 9 bases sitting between them.